A selection of T cell receptor beta chains follows, all from one sample in a study of technical replicates of blood from a handful of donors. Generated by immunoSEQ multiplex PCR, the TCRdb table keeps only in-frame clones and is missing some. The sample yields 85,000 to 100,000 clones, around 94% seen once. Source material: T cells isolated from PBMCs. These receptors were obtained from a human donor in good health. Both conserved end residues are part of each CDR3. Fields, in order: D gene, V gene, clone size, J gene, CDR3 protein, CDR3 DNA. The D gene is left open where the match is weak. Clone size appears in some rows only: once, few, many, or a class for an expanded clone.

d_call: .; v_call: TRBV9; clone_size: .; j_call: TRBJ1-4; cdr3_aa: CASSVERGRNEKLFF; cdr3_nt: TGTGCCAGCAGCGTAGAGCGGGGCAGGAATGAAAAACTGTTTTTT
d_call: .; v_call: TRBV27; clone_size: .; j_call: TRBJ1-2; cdr3_aa: CASSHEGLHHGYTF; cdr3_nt: TGTGCCAGCAGCCACGAGGGCCTTCACCATGGCTACACCTTC
d_call: TRBD1; v_call: TRBV2; clone_size: .; j_call: TRBJ2-7; cdr3_aa: CASRTTGGAGQYF; cdr3_nt: TGTGCCAGCAGGACGACAGGGGGCGCGGGGCAGTACTTC
d_call: TRBD2; v_call: TRBV10-2; clone_size: .; j_call: TRBJ2-3; cdr3_aa: CASSVSGRATDTQYF; cdr3_nt: TGCGCCAGCAGTGTAAGCGGGAGGGCGACAGATACGCAGTATTTT
d_call: .; v_call: TRBV28; clone_size: .; j_call: TRBJ2-7; cdr3_aa: CASREGGISSYEQYF; cdr3_nt: TGTGCCAGCAGAGAGGGGGGGATCAGCTCCTACGAGCAGTACTTC
d_call: TRBD1; v_call: TRBV7-3; clone_size: .; j_call: TRBJ1-2; cdr3_aa: CASSLVPGGYGYTF; cdr3_nt: TGTGCCAGCAGCTTAGTTCCAGGGGGCTATGGCTACACCTTC
d_call: .; v_call: TRBV27; clone_size: .; j_call: TRBJ2-7; cdr3_aa: CASTHGTAGALEQYF; cdr3_nt: TGTGCCAGCACCCATGGGACCGCGGGGGCCCTCGAGCAGTACTTC
d_call: .; v_call: TRBV5-1; clone_size: .; j_call: TRBJ1-1; cdr3_aa: CASSMGRRGLNTEAFF; cdr3_nt: TGCGCCAGCAGCATGGGACGTAGGGGCCTGAACACTGAAGCTTTCTTT
d_call: TRBD1; v_call: TRBV18; clone_size: once; j_call: TRBJ1-2; cdr3_aa: CASSASPGQEYGYTF; cdr3_nt: TGTGCCAGCTCAGCCTCACCGGGACAGGAATATGGCTACACCTTC
d_call: .; v_call: TRBV7-8; clone_size: .; j_call: TRBJ1-1; cdr3_aa: CASSRRGDTEAFF; cdr3_nt: TGTGCCAGCAGCCGCCGGGGGGACACTGAAGCTTTCTTT
d_call: .; v_call: TRBV6-5; clone_size: .; j_call: TRBJ1-1; cdr3_aa: CASSYSGYTEAFF; cdr3_nt: TGTGCCAGCAGTTACTCCGGGTACACTGAAGCTTTCTTT
d_call: .; v_call: TRBV19; clone_size: .; j_call: TRBJ2-2; cdr3_aa: CASSIDLFSNTGELFF; cdr3_nt: TGTGCCAGTAGTATAGATCTATTCTCGAACACCGGGGAGCTGTTTTTT
d_call: .; v_call: TRBV9; clone_size: .; j_call: TRBJ1-5; cdr3_aa: CASSVGWSRNQPQHF; cdr3_nt: TGTGCCAGCAGCGTAGGGTGGAGTCGGAATCAGCCCCAGCATTTT
d_call: .; v_call: TRBV18; clone_size: .; j_call: TRBJ2-5; cdr3_aa: CASSTGAVETQYF; cdr3_nt: TGTGCCAGCTCAACGGGAGCCGTGGAGACCCAGTACTTC
d_call: TRBD1; v_call: TRBV7-3; clone_size: few; j_call: TRBJ1-1; cdr3_aa: CASSSRQGSTEAFF; cdr3_nt: TGTGCCAGCAGCTCTCGACAGGGTTCCACTGAAGCTTTCTTT
d_call: .; v_call: TRBV7-9; clone_size: .; j_call: TRBJ1-4; cdr3_aa: CASRSATNEKLFF; cdr3_nt: TGTGCCAGTCGATCGGCAACTAATGAAAAACTGTTTTTT
d_call: .; v_call: TRBV19; clone_size: .; j_call: TRBJ1-2; cdr3_aa: CASSIFGQGRYGYTF; cdr3_nt: TGTGCCAGTAGTATCTTTGGGCAGGGGCGCTATGGCTACACCTTC
d_call: TRBD1; v_call: TRBV5-6; clone_size: .; j_call: TRBJ1-1; cdr3_aa: CASSFLQGGTEAFF; cdr3_nt: TGTGCCAGCAGCTTTTTACAGGGGGGTACTGAAGCTTTCTTT
d_call: .; v_call: TRBV27; clone_size: .; j_call: TRBJ2-1; cdr3_aa: CASRGQGGSSGRGNEQFF; cdr3_nt: TGTGCCAGCAGGGGACAGGGAGGATCTAGCGGGAGAGGGAATGAGCAGTTCTTC
d_call: TRBD1; v_call: TRBV27; clone_size: .; j_call: TRBJ1-5; cdr3_aa: CASSLYGTGVPYSNQPQHF; cdr3_nt: TGTGCCAGCAGTTTATATGGGACAGGGGTGCCGTATAGCAATCAGCCCCAGCATTTT
d_call: TRBD1; v_call: TRBV29-1; clone_size: .; j_call: TRBJ1-2; cdr3_aa: CSVSDRGTEYGYTF; cdr3_nt: TGCAGCGTCTCGGACAGGGGTACGGAGTATGGCTACACCTTC
d_call: .; v_call: TRBV6-6; clone_size: .; j_call: TRBJ2-7; cdr3_aa: CASSYSDSSYEQYF; cdr3_nt: TGTGCCAGCAGTTATTCGGACAGCTCCTACGAGCAGTACTTC
d_call: TRBD2; v_call: TRBV5-4; clone_size: .; j_call: TRBJ2-3; cdr3_aa: CASSWGLAEFFTSTDTQYF; cdr3_nt: TGTGCCAGCAGTTGGGGACTAGCGGAATTCTTTACTAGCACAGATACGCAGTATTTT
d_call: TRBD2; v_call: TRBV5-1; clone_size: .; j_call: TRBJ2-5; cdr3_aa: CASSLVASGRETQYF; cdr3_nt: TGCGCCAGCAGCTTGGTCGCTAGCGGGAGGGAGACCCAGTACTTC
d_call: TRBD1; v_call: TRBV5-1; clone_size: .; j_call: TRBJ2-7; cdr3_aa: CASSLDTGDDEQYF; cdr3_nt: TGCGCCAGCAGCTTGGATACAGGGGATGACGAGCAGTACTTC
d_call: TRBD2; v_call: TRBV6-1; clone_size: .; j_call: TRBJ2-1; cdr3_aa: CASHSGVDSYNEQFF; cdr3_nt: TGTGCCAGCCACAGCGGGGTCGATTCCTACAATGAGCAGTTCTTC
d_call: .; v_call: TRBV11-3; clone_size: .; j_call: TRBJ2-2; cdr3_aa: CASSLAQGRRNTGELFF; cdr3_nt: TGTGCCAGCAGCTTAGCGCAGGGGAGACGGAACACCGGGGAGCTGTTTTTT
d_call: TRBD1; v_call: TRBV9; clone_size: .; j_call: TRBJ2-3; cdr3_aa: CASSVRTGSITDTQYF; cdr3_nt: TGTGCCAGCAGCGTGCGGACAGGGTCTATAACAGATACGCAGTATTTT
d_call: .; v_call: TRBV7-3; clone_size: .; j_call: TRBJ2-3; cdr3_aa: CASSLKVRSGWTQYF; cdr3_nt: TGTGCCAGCAGCTTAAAAGTGCGTTCGGGGTGGACGCAGTATTTT
d_call: TRBD1; v_call: TRBV4-1; clone_size: .; j_call: TRBJ2-1; cdr3_aa: CASSPPGQVSYNEQFF; cdr3_nt: TGCGCCAGCAGCCCCCCGGGACAGGTCTCCTACAATGAGCAGTTCTTC
d_call: .; v_call: TRBV6-6; clone_size: .; j_call: TRBJ1-1; cdr3_aa: CASSRGTNTEAFF; cdr3_nt: TGTGCCAGCAGTAGGGGAACGAACACTGAAGCTTTCTTT
d_call: .; v_call: TRBV11-2; clone_size: once; j_call: TRBJ2-7; cdr3_aa: CASSLEGLGSHYEQYF; cdr3_nt: TGTGCCAGCAGCTTAGAAGGTCTGGGCTCCCACTACGAGCAGTACTTC
d_call: .; v_call: TRBV7-2; clone_size: .; j_call: TRBJ1-2; cdr3_aa: CASSLARPLGYGYTF; cdr3_nt: TGTGCCAGCAGCTTAGCTCGCCCACTTGGCTATGGCTACACCTTC
d_call: TRBD1; v_call: TRBV5-1; clone_size: .; j_call: TRBJ2-3; cdr3_aa: CASSLSPGQYTDTQYF; cdr3_nt: TGCGCCAGCAGCTTGAGTCCGGGACAGTACACAGATACGCAGTATTTT
d_call: .; v_call: TRBV7-9; clone_size: .; j_call: TRBJ2-5; cdr3_aa: CASSFPLGHTSQETQYF; cdr3_nt: TGTGCCAGCAGCTTCCCCCTGGGGCACACGTCCCAAGAGACCCAGTACTTC
d_call: .; v_call: TRBV6-1; clone_size: .; j_call: TRBJ2-7; cdr3_aa: CASIQGAGGLEQYF; cdr3_nt: TGTGCCAGCATCCAGGGGGCGGGAGGGCTCGAGCAGTACTTC
d_call: TRBD1; v_call: TRBV28; clone_size: .; j_call: TRBJ1-2; cdr3_aa: CASSFWGQRDYGYTF; cdr3_nt: TGTGCCAGCAGTTTTTGGGGACAGAGGGACTATGGCTACACCTTC
d_call: .; v_call: TRBV29-1; clone_size: .; j_call: TRBJ1-3; cdr3_aa: CSVADRRLSSGNTIYF; cdr3_nt: TGCAGCGTCGCCGACAGGCGCCTCTCCTCTGGAAACACCATATATTTT
d_call: .; v_call: TRBV4-1; clone_size: .; j_call: TRBJ2-7; cdr3_aa: CASSQGTFSSSSYEQYF; cdr3_nt: TGCGCCAGCAGCCAAGGTACATTTTCTAGCAGCTCCTACGAGCAGTACTTC
d_call: .; v_call: TRBV9; clone_size: .; j_call: TRBJ1-5; cdr3_aa: CASSVGGRVNQPQHF; cdr3_nt: TGTGCCAGCAGCGTAGGCGGCAGGGTGAATCAGCCCCAGCATTTT
d_call: .; v_call: TRBV4-1; clone_size: once; j_call: TRBJ2-7; cdr3_aa: CASSQLTGEQYF; cdr3_nt: TGCGCCAGCAGCCAATTGACGGGCGAGCAGTACTTC
d_call: TRBD2; v_call: TRBV5-1; clone_size: .; j_call: TRBJ2-4; cdr3_aa: CASSPTSGKNIQYF; cdr3_nt: TGCGCCAGCAGTCCGACTAGCGGAAAAAACATTCAGTACTTC
d_call: TRBD1; v_call: TRBV7-6; clone_size: .; j_call: TRBJ2-7; cdr3_aa: CASSYPGQGDEQYF; cdr3_nt: TGTGCCAGCAGCTACCCGGGACAGGGGGACGAGCAGTACTTC
d_call: .; v_call: TRBV9; clone_size: .; j_call: TRBJ1-2; cdr3_aa: CASSPWTDVTGGYTF; cdr3_nt: TGTGCCAGCAGCCCTTGGACAGACGTGACGGGCGGCTACACCTTC
d_call: .; v_call: TRBV5-1; clone_size: .; j_call: TRBJ2-1; cdr3_aa: CASSLSRITYNEQFF; cdr3_nt: TGCGCCAGCAGCTTGAGCAGGATAACCTACAATGAGCAGTTCTTC
d_call: .; v_call: TRBV9; clone_size: .; j_call: TRBJ2-3; cdr3_aa: CASSVALERGTDTQYF; cdr3_nt: TGTGCCAGCAGCGTAGCTTTGGAGCGGGGCACAGATACGCAGTATTTT
d_call: .; v_call: TRBV19; clone_size: .; j_call: TRBJ1-1; cdr3_aa: CASIDGQGYMNTEAFF; cdr3_nt: TGTGCCAGTATCGACGGGCAGGGATATATGAACACTGAAGCTTTCTTT
d_call: TRBD2; v_call: TRBV13; clone_size: .; j_call: TRBJ2-7; cdr3_aa: CASRSSGRAREQYF; cdr3_nt: TGTGCCAGCAGGTCTAGCGGGAGGGCCCGGGAGCAGTACTTC
d_call: .; v_call: TRBV19; clone_size: .; j_call: TRBJ1-1; cdr3_aa: CASTNVGTGKWEAFF; cdr3_nt: TGTGCCAGTACCAATGTCGGTACAGGGAAATGGGAAGCTTTCTTT
d_call: .; v_call: TRBV6-6; clone_size: .; j_call: TRBJ1-1; cdr3_aa: CASTLRGARVTEAFF; cdr3_nt: TGTGCCAGCACTTTGCGAGGCGCCCGGGTCACTGAAGCTTTCTTT
d_call: .; v_call: TRBV2; clone_size: .; j_call: TRBJ1-3; cdr3_aa: CASSEAAVISGNTIYF; cdr3_nt: TGTGCCAGCAGTGAAGCGGCCGTGATCTCTGGAAACACCATATATTTT
d_call: TRBD1; v_call: TRBV5-6; clone_size: .; j_call: TRBJ1-4; cdr3_aa: CASSLYIGQGNEKLFF; cdr3_nt: TGTGCCAGCAGCTTGTATATTGGACAGGGGAATGAAAAACTGTTTTTT
d_call: TRBD1; v_call: TRBV4-1; clone_size: few; j_call: TRBJ1-4; cdr3_aa: CASSYIGQGGGKLFF; cdr3_nt: TGCGCCAGCAGCTACATCGGACAGGGAGGGGGAAAACTGTTTTTT
d_call: .; v_call: TRBV11-2; clone_size: .; j_call: TRBJ1-1; cdr3_aa: CASSMTQGSEAFF; cdr3_nt: TGTGCCAGCAGCATGACCCAGGGATCTGAAGCTTTCTTT
d_call: TRBD2; v_call: TRBV5-1; clone_size: .; j_call: TRBJ2-1; cdr3_aa: CASRLERDAYNEQFF; cdr3_nt: TGCGCCAGCAGGTTAGAGCGGGATGCCTACAATGAGCAGTTCTTC